Presented here are 29 T cell receptor beta chains from one specimen sequenced in a study of shared clonotypes between healthy human individuals. Sequencing was performed with immunoSEQ multiplex PCR; in TCRdb, only in-frame clones are kept and a portion is missing. This sample yields over 950,000 clones, of which 60% to 85% are seen a single time; over 0.8% belongs to the top ten. Input material: memory CD4+ T cells from PBMCs. The subset here: CD45RA-negative fraction. The source of these receptors is a man younger than 35 in good health. Some clones in this sample may be carry-over from other donors' samples.

The rearrangement uses TRBV11-3 and TRBJ2-1, with 7 bases lining up with TRBD2. The CDR3 sequence is 15 residues long. Per the germline V gene, CDR1 is SGHNT and CDR2 is YENEEA. Trimming took 5 bases from V and 0 from J; bases not matched to a gene: 4. CDR3 DNA sequence: TGTGCCAGCAGCCTAACTAGCGCCTCCTACAATGAGCAGTTCTTC. Translated: CASSLTSASYNEQFF.

The chain combines TRBV7-8 with TRBJ2-1; TRBD2 matches at 14 bases. Trimming cost V 5 bases and J 6 bases; bases outside gene matches: 9. The length of the CDR3 is 17 residues. Germline-derived CDR1 and CDR2 are SGHVS and FQNEAQ. For the CDR3, the DNA is TGTGCCAGCAGCGAAAGGACTAGCGGGAGGTTGTCCAATGAGCAGTTCTTC. This sequence encodes CASSERTSGRLSNEQFF.

The rearrangement links TRBV11-3 to TRBJ1-1, with D possibly being TRBD1 (5 bases). Germline V gives CDR1 SGHNT, CDR2 YENEEA. The CDR3 is 13 amino acids. The ends were cut back, 2 bases at V and 10 bases at J, with 14 bases in the middle. The CDR3 sequence: CASSLRGRGVAFF. The CDR3 region has the DNA TGTGCCAGCAGCTTAAGGGGCCGAGGTGTAGCTTTCTTT.

The chain links TRBV29-1 to TRBJ2-1; TRBD2 aligns across 10 bases. CDR1 and CDR2 from the germline V gene are SQVTM and ANQGSEA. The CDR3 consists of 14 residues. The junction had 8 bases not matched to a gene; V was cut back by 4 bases and J by 8 bases. In nucleotides, the CDR3 is TGCAGCGTTGGCCAGCGGGAGGGCCTCTATGAGCAGTTCTTC. Its protein product is CSVGQREGLYEQFF.

This sequence joins TRBV6-1 and TRBJ2-1; D gene uncertain. Trimming cost V 2 bases and J 8 bases, with 7 bases left between them. The CDR3 has 12 amino acids. Per germline, CDR1 MNHNS and CDR2 SASEGT. CDR3 sequence: CASSEIGYEQFF. The CDR3 nucleotides are TGTGCCAGCAGTGAAATCGGTTATGAGCAGTTCTTC.

The chain employs TRBV5-1 and TRBJ1-1; D is possibly TRBD1 (5 bases). Trimming pared 4 bases from V and 3 bases from J, leaving 7 bases between. The CDR3 covers 12 residues. Germline loops: CDR1 SGHRS, CDR2 YFSETQ. The CDR3 nucleotides read TGCGCCAGCAGCACGGGGGACACTGAAGCTTTCTTT. It encodes CASSTGDTEAFF. The variable domain in full, with the rest retrieved from reference TRBV5-1 and TRBJ1-1, is KAGVTQTPRYLIKTRGQQVTLSCSPISGHRSVSWYQQTPGQGLQFLFEYFSETQRNKGNFPGRFSGRQFSNSRSEMNVSTLELGDSALYLCASSTGDTEAFFGQGTRLTVV.

This clone was picked up a small number of times. This chain links TRBV5-3 with TRBJ1-3; D ambiguous. TRBV5-3 is flagged as an ORF with uncertain function. The CDR3 is 16 amino acids. Trimming left V 4 bases short and J 4 bases short, with 18 bases between. CDR3 in DNA: TGTGCCAGAAGCCCAGACTGTTTGTCGGTGGGAAACACCATATATTTT. Translating gives CARSPDCLSVGNTIYF.

J is TRBJ1-2 and V is TRBV4-2, with D possibly being TRBD1 (5 bases). Germline-derived CDR1 and CDR2 are LGHNA and YNFKEQ. V lost 4 bases, J lost 3 bases, and 15 bases lay in between. The CDR3 is 15 residues long. The CDR3 bases are TGTGCCAGCAGCCCGCTTCGGGGCAGCCACTATGGCTACACCTTC. Translation gives CASSPLRGSHYGYTF.

This clone was seen only a few times. V and J are TRBV7-2 and TRBJ2-7; D possibly matches TRBD1 or TRBD2 (5 bases each). Germline V gene sequence: CDR1 SGHTA, CDR2 FQGNSA. V lost 2 bases and J lost 2, with 10 bases in between. The CDR3 loop spans 14 amino acids. The DNA for the CDR3 is TGTGCCAGCAGCTTATCCGGGGCTACCTACGAGCAGTACTTC. It encodes CASSLSGATYEQYF. The variable domain in full, completed from reference TRBV7-2 and TRBJ2-7, reads GAGVSQSPSNKVTEKGKDVELRCDPISGHTALYWYRQSLGQGLEFLIYFQGNSAPDKSGLPSDRFSAERTGGSVSTLTIQRTQQEDSAVYLCASSLSGATYEQYFGPGTRLTVT.

This rearrangement joins TRBV18 to TRBJ1-4; D call uncertain. From germline, CDR1 is KGHSH and CDR2 LQKENI. There are 13 residues in the CDR3. The V and J ends lost 3 bases and 10 bases respectively, with 12 bases between them. Written as DNA, the CDR3 is TGTGCCAGCTCACCCCAGGAGGCGGGAAAACTGTTTTTT. Amino acid sequence: CASSPQEAGKLFF.

V and J are TRBV6-6 and TRBJ2-3, with 8 bases identical to TRBD2. Germline CDR1 reads MNHNY; CDR2 reads SVGAGI (reference sequence). Unmatched junction bases numbered 8, after V lost 7 bases and J lost 5 bases. This CDR3 spans 14 amino acids. CDR3 residues: CASMGGLAIDTQYF. In nucleotides, the CDR3 is TGTGCCAGCATGGGAGGACTAGCTATAGATACGCAGTATTTT.

V gene TRBV5-1 combines with J gene TRBJ2-7; 8 bases agree with TRBD2. This CDR3 region has 16 residues. Per the germline V gene, CDR1 is SGHRS and CDR2 is YFSETQ. Germline trimming cut 0 bases from V and 0 bases from J; bases unmatched to any gene: 5. CDR3 nucleotide sequence: TGCGCCAGCAGCTTGGCTGGCGGGAGGCCCTCCTACGAGCAGTACTTC. It is translated as CASSLAGGRPSYEQYF.

The chain uses TRBV28 and TRBJ2-1; 10 bases map to TRBD1. Germline V CDR1 and CDR2: MDHEN, SYDVKM. The CDR3 loop spans 14 amino acids. V lost 6 bases and J lost 8; bases outside the gene matches: 7. CDR3 sequence: CASRTGGAGDEQFF. Written as DNA, the CDR3 is TGTGCCAGCAGGACAGGGGGCGCCGGGGATGAGCAGTTCTTC. Based on the CDR3 plus reference TRBV28 and TRBJ2-1, the full variable domain is DVKVTQSSRYLVKRTGEKVFLECVQDMDHENMFWYRQDPGLGLRLIYFSYDVKMKEKGDIPEGYSVSREKKERFSLILESASTNQTSMYLCASRTGGAGDEQFFGPGTRLTVL.

A few counts support this clone. This chain links TRBV6-5 with TRBJ1-1; no definite D call. With 5 bases removed from V and 8 bases from J, the gap between germline ends came to 12 bases. CDR1 is MNHEY and CDR2 is SVGAGI in the germline V gene. The length of the CDR3 is 12 residues. Here the CDR3 reads CASSQPGREAFF. CDR3 bases: TGTGCCAGCAGTCAACCGGGAAGGGAAGCTTTCTTT.

The genes are TRBV2 and TRBJ2-5; TRBD1 is a possible D gene (5 bases). CDR3 length: 14 amino acids. V was shortened by 7 bases and J by 0 bases, with 12 bases between the two germline ends. Germline V lookup: CDR1 SNHLY, CDR2 FYNNEI. The CDR3 sequence: CASTPRRDQETQYF. CDR3 bases: TGTGCCAGCACCCCCCGCAGGGACCAAGAGACCCAGTACTTC.

The V gene is TRBV11-1, the J gene TRBJ1-2; weak D call: TRBD1 (6 bases). The CDR3 has 12 amino acids. Germline V gene data show CDR1 as SGHAT and CDR2 as FQDESV (reference sequence). V lost 2 bases to trimming and J lost 8 bases, with 9 bases between them. CDR3 DNA sequence: TGTGCCAGCAGCTTAATAGGGGGAGGCTACACCTTC. Translation: CASSLIGGGYTF.

About this clone itself: Other nucleotide sequences from this sample produce the same CDR3. The chain carries TRBV7-8 and TRBJ1-1, with TRBD1 as a possible D gene (5 bases). Between the trimmed V and J ends, which lost 1 base and 2 bases, there was a span of 8 bases. This CDR3 spans 14 amino acids. Germline CDR1 is SGHVS and CDR2 is FQNEAQ. This CDR3 is CASSLVRGNTEAFF. Here the CDR3 DNA reads TGTGCCAGCAGCTTAGTTAGGGGTAACACTGAAGCTTTCTTT. Supplemented by reference TRBV7-8 and TRBJ1-1, the full variable domain reads GAGVSQSPRYKVAKRGQDVALRCDPISGHVSLFWYQQALGQGPEFLTYFQNEAQLDKSGLPSDRFFAERPEGSVSTLKIQRTQQEDSAVYLCASSLVRGNTEAFFGQGTRLTVV.

The V gene is TRBV18, the J gene TRBJ2-5; the match to TRBD2 covers 8 bases. The CDR3 extends over 19 amino acids. Germline V gene sequence: CDR1 KGHSH, CDR2 LQKENI. The V and J ends lost 4 bases and 3 bases, in that order; junction bases with no gene match: 19. For the CDR3, the DNA is TGTGCCAGCTCACGGAAGCGGGAGTCCCCTTTTTCGACCGAAGAGACCCAGTACTTC. Encoded protein: CASSRKRESPFSTEETQYF.

The CDR3 is CASSVQAYSGNTIYF. The CDR3 coding sequence is TGTGCCAGCAGCGTGCAGGCCTACTCTGGAAACACCATATATTTT. This rearrangement joins TRBV9 to TRBJ1-3; D is unclear. CDR3 length: 15 amino acids. Germline CDR1 SGDLS, CDR2 YYNGEE. The ends were cut back, 2 bases at V and 0 bases at J, with 9 bases in the middle. Drawing the rest from reference TRBV9 and TRBJ1-3, the complete variable domain is DSGVTQTPKHLITATGQRVTLRCSPRSGDLSVYWYQQSLDQGLQFLIQYYNGEERAKGNILERFSAQQFPDLHSELNLSSLELGDSALYFCASSVQAYSGNTIYFGEGSWLTVV.

This rearrangement joins TRBV2 to TRBJ2-2, with D uncertain. The CDR3 spans 15 residues. Germline V lookup: CDR1 SNHLY, CDR2 FYNNEI. V was pared by 4 bases and J by 1 base, with 10 bases between. In DNA form, the CDR3 reads TGTGCCAGCAGTGGAGGCGGAAAGAACACCGGGGAGCTGTTTTTT. It codes for CASSGGGKNTGELFF. Full variable domain (remainder filled in from reference TRBV2 and TRBJ2-2): EPEVTQTPSHQVTQMGQEVILRCVPISNHLYFYWYRQILGQKVEFLVSFYNNEISEKSEIFDDQFSVERPDGSNFTLKIRSTKLEDSAMYFCASSGGGKNTGELFFGEGSRLTVL.

The CDR3 loop is CATQSVWRTEAFF. The CDR3 DNA reads TGTGCCACCCAATCGGTCTGGAGAACTGAAGCTTTCTTT. The rearrangement links TRBV28 to TRBJ1-1; no firm D call. Trimming shortened V by 10 bases and J by 5 bases, and 17 bases separated the two germline ends. This CDR3 has 13 amino acids. From germline, CDR1 is MDHEN and CDR2 SYDVKM.

The chain carries TRBV7-6 and TRBJ2-2; D is perhaps TRBD2 (6 bases). The CDR3 is 16 amino acids. With 2 bases removed from V and 3 bases from J, the gap between germline ends came to 13 bases. Germline V lookup: CDR1 SGHVS, CDR2 FNYEAQ. CDR3: CASSLNGGSDTGELFF. The CDR3 DNA reads TGTGCCAGCAGCTTAAATGGAGGGAGCGACACCGGGGAGCTGTTTTTT.

This clone occurred a few times. The V call is TRBV2, the J call TRBJ2-7; no clear D. From germline, CDR1 is SNHLY and CDR2 FYNNEI. The CDR3 extends over 11 amino acids. The V gene lost 5 bases and the J gene lost 4 bases, with 6 bases spanning the gap. This CDR3 reads CASSKGYEQYF. In DNA form, the CDR3 reads TGTGCCAGCAGTAAGGGTTACGAGCAGTACTTC.

The chain combines TRBV11-3 with TRBJ2-1, with 10 bases fitting TRBD2. Looked up from germline, CDR1 is SGHNT and CDR2 is YENEEA. The CDR3 is made up of 17 amino acids. J was trimmed by 5 bases and V by 4 bases; bases with no gene match: 11. CDR3 amino acids: CASSSRLAGAFDNEQFF. CDR3 in DNA: TGTGCCAGCAGCTCCCGACTAGCGGGTGCCTTTGACAATGAGCAGTTCTTC.

Remarks on this clone: This CDR3 is also generated by other DNA sequences in the sample. V is TRBV27 and J is TRBJ1-5, with TRBD1 identical over 9 bases. The CDR3 extends over 15 amino acids. Germline values: CDR1 MNHEY, CDR2 SMNVEV (reference sequence). Germline trimming cut 3 bases from V and 4 bases from J; bases unmatched to any gene: 4. The CDR3 sequence is CASSLTGTGNQPQHF. The CDR3 nucleotides are TGTGCCAGCAGTTTGACCGGGACAGGGAATCAGCCCCAGCATTTT.

The chain couples TRBV18 to TRBJ1-5; D gene unclear. Germline V gives CDR1 KGHSH, CDR2 LQKENI. V lost 2 bases and J 5 bases, leaving 13 bases between the germline ends. The CDR3 contains 15 residues. The CDR3 here is CASSPGLGGDQPQHF. DNA of the CDR3: TGTGCCAGCTCACCAGGGTTGGGTGGGGATCAGCCCCAGCATTTT.

The count of this clone is one. The chain links TRBV29-1 to TRBJ2-1, with TRBD2 matching over 11 bases. The trim removed 6 bases at V and 0 bases at J, leaving 7 bases unmatched. This CDR3 has 16 residues. The germline gives CDR1 SQVTM, CDR2 ANQGSEA. CDR3 loop: CSVGLAETSSYNEQFF. In nucleotides, the CDR3 is TGCAGCGTGGGACTAGCGGAAACCAGCTCCTACAATGAGCAGTTCTTC.

This clone was seen a single time. The rearrangement links TRBV27 to TRBJ2-1, with 9 bases identical to TRBD2. This CDR3 is 16 amino acids long. The V gene end was trimmed by 0 bases and the J gene end by 9 bases; junction bases not matched to a gene: 9. Per germline, CDR1 MNHEY and CDR2 SMNVEV (reference sequence). The CDR3 loop reads CASSLSRGRAIIEQFF. CDR3 DNA: TGTGCCAGCAGTTTATCTCGCGGGAGGGCCATAATTGAGCAGTTCTTC.

The chain is built from TRBV4-2 and TRBJ1-4; D gene uncertain. Germline CDR1 reads LGHNA; CDR2 reads YNFKEQ. V was cut by 0 bases and J by 5 bases, with 10 bases left in between. The CDR3 consists of 15 residues. The CDR3, as DNA: TGTGCCAGCAGCCAAGAGGGAACAGAAAATGAAAAACTGTTTTTT. This translates into CASSQEGTENEKLFF.